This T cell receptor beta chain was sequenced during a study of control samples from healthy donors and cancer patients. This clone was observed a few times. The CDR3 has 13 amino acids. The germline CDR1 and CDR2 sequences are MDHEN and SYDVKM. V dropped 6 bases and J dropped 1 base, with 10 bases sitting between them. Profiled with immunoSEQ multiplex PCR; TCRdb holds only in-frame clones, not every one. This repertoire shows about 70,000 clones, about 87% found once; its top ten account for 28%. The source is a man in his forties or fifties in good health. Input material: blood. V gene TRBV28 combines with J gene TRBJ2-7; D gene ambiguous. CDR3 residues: CASSPGYSYEQYF. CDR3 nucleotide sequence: TGTGCCAGCAGCCCCGGCTATTCCTACGAGCAGTACTTC.